The rows below give T cell receptor beta chains drawn from one sample of a study of blood T cells in healthy people across ages. TCRdb used MiXCR to reprocess the 5' RACE reads, holding one entry per CDR3 protein. The repertoire consists of over a million distinct CDR3 sequences, with 42% occurring once and the leading ten covering approximately 7.9%. Specimen: blood. The receptors here all came from a woman under 30 in good health. The CDR3 runs from the conserved cysteine through the conserved F or W. The D gene is left open where the match is weak. Size tells how often a clone was seen (once, few, many) or the class of an expanded clone, and some rows leave it out.

j_call clone_size d_call cdr3_length v_call cdr3_aa cdr3_nt
TRBJ2-1 few TRBD2 18 TRBV20-1 CSARDHGLAGGVYNEQFF TGCAGTGCTAGAGACCACGGACTAGCGGGGGGGGTCTACAATGAGCAGTTCTTC
TRBJ2-7 few - 14 TRBV7-9 CASSLRTVVYEQYF TGTGCCAGCAGCTTACGAACAGTAGTCTACGAGCAGTACTTC
TRBJ2-4 - - 15 TRBV7-6 CASSLDRTSREEQYF TGTGCCAGCAGCTTAGATAGGACATCCCGGGAAGAGCAGTACTTC
TRBJ2-5 - - 14 TRBV7-8 CVSSLEPSGETQYF TGTGTCAGCAGCTTAGAGCCGTCCGGAGAGACCCAGTACTTC
TRBJ2-5 few - 15 TRBV9 CASSVESGRQETQYF TGTGCCAGCAGCGTAGAAAGTGGTCGCCAAGAGACCCAGTACTTC
TRBJ2-5 - TRBD2 15 TRBV7-7 CASSNGLAGAETQYF TGTGCTAGCAGCAACGGACTAGCGGGGGCGGAGACCCAGTACTTC
TRBJ1-2 - - 12 TRBV12-3/TRBV12-4 CASSPGISGYTF TGTGCCAGCAGTCCAGGGATCTCAGGCTACACCTTC
TRBJ2-4 - - 13 TRBV18 CASSPNRENIQYF TGTGCCAGCTCACCAAACAGGGAGAACATTCAGTACTTC
TRBJ2-1 - TRBD2 16 TRBV9 CVSSLTGTSVYNEQFF TGTGTCAGCAGCCTAACCGGGACTAGCGTTTACAATGAGCAGTTCTTC
TRBJ2-7 few TRBD2 14 TRBV12-3/TRBV12-4 CASSQTSGSDEQYF TGTGCCAGCAGCCAAACTAGCGGGAGCGACGAGCAGTACTTC
TRBJ1-2 - - 13 TRBV6-1 CASSQSPYYGYTF TGTGCCAGTTCGCAGTCCCCCTACTATGGCTACACCTTC
TRBJ1-1 - - 14 TRBV12-3/TRBV12-4 CASSFVPPSTEAFF TGTGCCAGCAGTTTCGTCCCACCGAGCACTGAAGCTTTCTTT
TRBJ2-1 once - 16 TRBV6-5 CASSYRRQGWSNEQFF TGTGCCAGCAGTTACCGGCGTCAGGGCTGGAGCAATGAGCAGTTCTTC
TRBJ2-1 few - 15 TRBV7-9 CASSLEGGFAVEQFF TGTGCCAGCAGCTTAGAGGGGGGGTTTGCTGTTGAGCAGTTCTTC
TRBJ2-5 - - 17 TRBV3-1 CASSRIPGAGSYNEQYF TGTGCCAGCAGCCGAATCCCCGGGGCAGGGTCCTACAATGAGCAGTACTTC
TRBJ1-4 - - 14 TRBV12-3/TRBV12-4 CASSRQNSNEKLFF TGTGCCAGCAGCCGACAGAATTCGAATGAAAAACTGTTTTTT
TRBJ1-2 few - 15 TRBV2 CASSEMGFGTYGYTF TGTGCCAGCAGTGAAATGGGTTTTGGAACCTATGGCTACACCTTC
TRBJ1-6 - - 14 TRBV20-1 CSAPYESYNSPLHF TGCAGTGCCCCTTATGAGTCCTATAATTCACCCCTCCACTTT
TRBJ2-1 - - 14 TRBV20-1 CSASLGGGGGEQFF TGCAGTGCTTCCCTTGGTGGCGGGGGCGGTGAGCAGTTCTTC
TRBJ1-2 - TRBD1 13 TRBV29-1 CSVRDSLAYGYTF TGCAGCGTTAGGGACAGTCTAGCCTATGGCTACACCTTC
TRBJ2-3 few - 14 TRBV5-1 CASSPSTALDTQYF TGCGCCAGCAGCCCCTCGACAGCATTGGATACGCAGTATTTT
TRBJ2-7 few - 14 TRBV7-2 CASSLTAGTYEQYF TGTGCCAGCAGCTTAACTGCCGGAACCTACGAGCAGTACTTC
TRBJ2-3 - - 15 TRBV7-9 CASSLEDYDTDTQYF TGTGCCAGCAGCTTAGAGGACTACGACACAGATACGCAGTATTTT
TRBJ1-2 few TRBD1 13 TRBV6-2/TRBV6-3 CASSSTGQGAGTF TGTGCCAGCAGCTCCACGGGACAGGGTGCAGGCACCTTC
TRBJ2-2 few - 14 TRBV20-1 CSAETSRGTGELFF TGCAGTGCTGAAACTAGCCGGGGTACCGGGGAGCTGTTTTTT
TRBJ1-2 - - 13 TRBV12-3/TRBV12-4 CASSGPDSASYTF TGTGCCAGCAGTGGCCCAGACTCCGCCAGCTACACCTTC
TRBJ2-5 - - 17 TRBV12-3/TRBV12-4 CASSFAGEGVGRETQYF TGTGCCAGCAGTTTCGCCGGAGAGGGAGTGGGCCGAGAGACCCAGTACTTC
TRBJ2-1 - TRBD2 15 TRBV7-2 CANSFISGGDNEQFF TGTGCCAACAGCTTCATCAGCGGGGGGGACAATGAGCAGTTCTTC
TRBJ2-1 - - 15 TRBV6-6 CASSYHGKGVETQFF TGTGCCAGCAGTTACCATGGGAAAGGCGTGGAGACCCAGTTCTTC
TRBJ2-7 few TRBD2 17 TRBV7-2 CASSTGFASGKAYEQYF TGTGCCAGCAGCACTGGATTTGCTAGCGGGAAGGCCTACGAGCAGTACTTC
TRBJ2-1 few TRBD2 15 TRBV20-1 CSARTTSGGTPEQFF TGCAGTGCTAGGACAACTAGCGGGGGGACACCTGAGCAGTTCTTC
TRBJ1-4 - - 16 TRBV7-9 CASSLALGGSPGLVFF TGTGCCAGCAGCTTAGCCCTCGGAGGTAGTCCCGGGTTGGTGTTTTTT
TRBJ2-7 once - 15 TRBV27 CASRPGGEPPYEQYF TGTGCCAGCAGACCTGGCGGGGAACCCCCCTACGAGCAGTACTTC
TRBJ2-1 once - 14 TRBV20-1 CSATATTGIDEQFF TGCAGTGCCACGGCCACCACCGGGATCGATGAGCAGTTCTTC
TRBJ2-3 many TRBD2 16 TRBV4-1 CASSQAGLAGADTQYF TGCGCCAGCAGCCAAGCCGGACTAGCGGGAGCAGATACGCAGTATTTT
TRBJ2-5 - - 17 TRBV6-1 CASRTLYTSLVQETQYF TGTGCCAGCAGGACACTCTACACTAGCTTAGTCCAAGAGACCCAGTACTTC
TRBJ2-1 few TRBD2 18 TRBV3-1 CASSGALAGRFSYNEQFF TGTGCCAGCAGCGGTGCTCTAGCGGGCCGCTTCTCCTACAATGAGCAGTTCTTC
TRBJ2-5 - TRBD1 15 TRBV7-9 CASRTGTGTSETQYF TGTGCCAGCAGAACCGGGACAGGGACTTCGGAGACCCAGTACTTC
TRBJ2-3 few - 12 TRBV29-1 CSGGDSTDTQYF TGCAGCGGGGGGGACAGCACAGATACGCAGTATTTT
TRBJ1-4 few TRBD1 15 TRBV9 CASSVGGQRNEKLFF TGTGCCAGCAGCGTAGGGGGACAGCGGAATGAAAAACTGTTTTTT
TRBJ2-1 - TRBD2 16 TRBV20-1 CSARATSGGDYNEQFF TGCAGTGCTAGAGCGACTAGCGGGGGGGACTACAATGAGCAGTTCTTC
TRBJ1-3 - - 15 TRBV12-3/TRBV12-4 CASSFAGISGNTIYF TGTGCCAGCAGTTTCGCCGGGATCTCTGGAAACACCATATATTTT
TRBJ2-3 - - 13 TRBV20-1 CSARDRDLSTQYF TGCAGTGCTAGGGACCGGGATCTAAGTACGCAGTATTTT
TRBJ2-3 - - 13 TRBV12-3/TRBV12-4 CASSFGDARTQYF TGTGCCAGCAGTTTTGGGGACGCAAGAACGCAGTATTTT
TRBJ2-5 - TRBD2 16 TRBV7-9 CASSLFTSGIDETQYF TGTGCCAGCAGCTTATTTACTAGCGGGATAGATGAGACCCAGTACTTC
TRBJ2-1 - TRBD2 14 TRBV12-5 CASGSGNSYNEQFF TGTGCTAGTGGCAGCGGGAACTCCTACAATGAGCAGTTCTTC
TRBJ1-5 few TRBD1 15 TRBV7-2 CASSLSATGGQPQHF TGTGCCAGCAGCTTATCTGCGACAGGGGGACAGCCCCAGCATTTT
TRBJ1-2 few - 13 TRBV7-6 CASSSIAGFGYTF TGTGCCAGCAGCTCAATCGCGGGGTTTGGCTACACCTTC